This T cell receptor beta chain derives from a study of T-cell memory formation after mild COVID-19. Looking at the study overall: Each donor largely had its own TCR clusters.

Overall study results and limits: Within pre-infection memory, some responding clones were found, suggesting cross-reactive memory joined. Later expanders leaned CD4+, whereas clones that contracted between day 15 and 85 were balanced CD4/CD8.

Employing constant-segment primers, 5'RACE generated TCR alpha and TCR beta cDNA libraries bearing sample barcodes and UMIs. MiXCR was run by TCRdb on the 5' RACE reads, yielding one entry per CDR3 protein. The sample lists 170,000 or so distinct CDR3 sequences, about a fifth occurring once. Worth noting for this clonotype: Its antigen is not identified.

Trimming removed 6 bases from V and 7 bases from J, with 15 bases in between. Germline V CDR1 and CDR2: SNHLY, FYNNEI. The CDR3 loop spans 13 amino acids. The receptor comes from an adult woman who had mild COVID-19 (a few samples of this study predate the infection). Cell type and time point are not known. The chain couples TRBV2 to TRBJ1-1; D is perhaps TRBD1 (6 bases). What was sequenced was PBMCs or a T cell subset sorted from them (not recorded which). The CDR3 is CASRATGALEAFF. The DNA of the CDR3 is TGTGCCAGCAGAGCGACAGGAGCCCTTGAAGCTTTCTTT.